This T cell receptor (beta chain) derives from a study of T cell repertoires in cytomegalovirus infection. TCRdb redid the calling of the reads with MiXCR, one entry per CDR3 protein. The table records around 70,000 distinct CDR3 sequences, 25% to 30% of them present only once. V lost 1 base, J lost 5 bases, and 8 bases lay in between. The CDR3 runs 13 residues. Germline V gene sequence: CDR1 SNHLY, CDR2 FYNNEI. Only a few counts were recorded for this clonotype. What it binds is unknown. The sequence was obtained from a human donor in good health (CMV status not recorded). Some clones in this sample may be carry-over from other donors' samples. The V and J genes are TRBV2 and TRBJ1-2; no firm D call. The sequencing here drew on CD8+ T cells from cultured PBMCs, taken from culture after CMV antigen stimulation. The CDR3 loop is CASSEGQPYGYTF. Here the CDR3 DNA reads TGTGCCAGCAGTGAAGGCCAACCATATGGCTACACCTTC. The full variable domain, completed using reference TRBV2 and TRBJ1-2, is EPEVTQTPSHQVTQMGQEVILRCVPISNHLYFYWYRQILGQKVEFLVSFYNNEISEKSEIFDDQFSVERPDGSNFTLKIRSTKLEDSAMYFCASSEGQPYGYTFGSGTRLTVV.